This T cell receptor beta chain derives from a study of T cell repertoires in cytomegalovirus infection (dated by TCRdb to about 2019). Concerning the study at large: Peptide stimulations targeted recently identified HLA-C-restricted CMV epitopes, whose presentation resists viral immunomodulation, together with well-studied HLA-B-restricted epitopes. The HLA type of each donor mattered for the analysis, because public TCR beta signatures pointed to carriage of CMV infection along with the matching HLA type.

CDR1 and CDR2 were assigned from the germline V gene as MDHEN and SYDVKM. Reading from cysteine to phenylalanine, the CDR3 counts 16 amino acids. The sequence is cut down to CDR3 DNA, 48 bases in frame from base 1. A distance of 22 bases separates the germline ends of V and J, which lose 7 bases and 4 bases respectively. Of note for this clonotype: It has no known antigen specificity. Per-base qualities were not stored, and no clone one base away is much larger.

Sequencing was performed on an Illumina HiSeq 1500. TCRdb ran its own pipeline on the public reads, namely fastp trimming at Q25 and MiXCR clone calling, and kept in-frame beta chains. Rows with a matching CDR3 protein are joined into one entry that keeps the most common DNA and genes. The sample records 650,000 to 850,000 distinct CDR3 sequences, almost 30% of which are singletons. The ten biggest clones cover around 13% of the sample. The sample's treatment or condition label is to be understood as: in vitro stimulation with specific CMV peptide epitopes to enrich CMV-specific T cells. Overall study results and their limits: In both this cohort and an independent roughly 350-donor cohort, the cumulative frequency of public TCR beta family members distinguished carriers of CMV infection plus the relevant HLA type. The ex vivo response was dominated by HLA-C-restricted CMV-specific TCR beta clonotypes, which also provided the single most frequent clonotype in two of eight donors.

The rearranged segments are TRBV28 and TRBJ1-1; the best D guess is TRBD1, with 6 bases matching. Sequencing was performed on cultured CD8+ T cells from PBMCs, taken from culture after CMV antigen stimulation. The receptor comes from a human donor in good health (CMV status not recorded). Some clones in this sample may be carry-over from other donors' samples. The CDR3 loop reads CASTPRRTGGPTEAFF. The DNA sequence is as follows: TGTGCCAGCACTCCCAGGCGTACTGGGGGGCCCACTGAAGCTTTCTTT.